This T cell receptor (beta chain) was obtained from a study of T cells in Graves' hyperthyroidism and ophthalmopathy. Looking at the study overall: Once the initial diagnosis was made, peripheral blood was obtained before any treatment.

Template material for amplifying TCR beta CDR3 regions consisted of RNA transcripts. Researchers ran a first-round RT-PCR on the TCR CDR3 using the HTBI primer set. One entry per CDR3 protein, called by TCRdb with MiXCR from the multiplex PCR reads. Among a few hundred thousand distinct CDR3 sequences listed, around 15% were seen once. CDR1 and CDR2 from the germline V gene are MGHDK and SYGVNS. This CDR3 comprises 19 residues. The trim removed 2 bases at V and 0 bases at J, leaving 13 bases unmatched. A note on this clonotype: Its antigen is still unknown.

Findings and limits, study-wide: Researchers found most expanded thyroid clonotypes above 0.001 in blood as well.

Ophthalmopathy cases met thresholds of Clinical Activity Score at least 3, NOSPECS grade at least 4 and duration under 3 months. Uncontrolled infection, other autoimmune disease, pregnancy or lactation barred patients from enrollment. The sequenced sample was blood. The chain carries TRBV25-1 and TRBJ2-7; 10 bases align to TRBD2. The TCR sequence derives from a woman aged 55-70 years with Graves' ophthalmopathy. The CDR3 sequence: CASSETVGIAGGSSYEQYF. The CDR3 DNA follows: TGTGCCAGCAGTGAAACGGTGGGGATAGCGGGAGGTAGCTCCTACGAGCAGTACTTC.